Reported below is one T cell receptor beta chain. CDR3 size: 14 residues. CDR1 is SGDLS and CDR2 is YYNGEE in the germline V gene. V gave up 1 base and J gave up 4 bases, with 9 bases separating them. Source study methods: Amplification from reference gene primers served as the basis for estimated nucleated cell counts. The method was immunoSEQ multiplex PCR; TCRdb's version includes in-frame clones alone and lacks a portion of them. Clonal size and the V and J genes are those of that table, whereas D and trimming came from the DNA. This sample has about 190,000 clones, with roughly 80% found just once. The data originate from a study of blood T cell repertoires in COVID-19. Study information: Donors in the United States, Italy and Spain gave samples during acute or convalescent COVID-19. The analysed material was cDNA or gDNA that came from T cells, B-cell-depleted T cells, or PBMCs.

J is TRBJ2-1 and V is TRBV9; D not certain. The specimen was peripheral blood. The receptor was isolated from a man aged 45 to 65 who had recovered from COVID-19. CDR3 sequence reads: CASSVFDSYNEQFF. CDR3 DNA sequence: TGTGCCAGCAGCGTATTCGACTCTTACAATGAGCAGTTCTTC.